The source of this T cell receptor (beta chain) is a study of beta chain features in type 1 diabetes. On the study more broadly: Healthy donors resembled patients in age, gender and cell yields. The examined sorted cells totaled 107,917,701 across samples.

V lost 3 bases, J lost 5 bases, and 17 bases lay in between. This CDR3 has 15 amino acids. Per germline, CDR1 SGHRS and CDR2 YFSETQ. TCRB transcripts that were expressed got sequenced, as all of the isolated RNA had been reverse transcribed. Profiling relied on immunoSEQ multiplex PCR, and the TCRdb table lists in-frame clones only, not all of them. The sample has around 200,000 clones, roughly an eighth seen once. Every participating donor gave one draw, a heparinised blood sample averaging roughly 100 mL. Sorted cells reached over 98% purity in every population. This TCR derives from a woman younger than 30 in good health. The gene calls are TRBV5-1 and TRBJ1-1; TRBD1 might be the D (5 bases). The sample taken for sequencing was central memory CD4+ T cells from blood. The CDR3 here is CASSSSDTALTEAFF. CDR3 nucleotides: TGCGCCAGCAGCTCGTCGGACACGGCATTAACTGAAGCTTTCTTT.